One and the same sample provided the 20 T cell receptor beta chains below, sequenced in a study of OX40 agonist ivuxolimab in advanced cancers. Repertoires were generated with immunoSEQ multiplex PCR, while TCRdb's copy carries only in-frame clones and drops some. The sample contains around 22,000 clones, approximately 89% of which appear only once. The starting material was CD4+ or CD8+ T cells sorted from blood, obtained in a trial of the OX40 agonist ivuxolimab. These receptors were obtained from an adult with an advanced solid tumor such as melanoma, head and neck, liver or kidney cancer.

The chain employs TRBV7-6 and TRBJ1-4, with TRBD1 matching 7 bases. There are 15 residues in the CDR3. The V gene's germline CDR1 is SGHVS and CDR2 FNYEAQ. J was trimmed by 0 bases and V by 4 bases; bases with no gene match: 2. The CDR3 sequence: CASSWTGTTNEKLFF. In nucleotides, the CDR3 is TGTGCCAGCAGCTGGACAGGAACAACTAATGAAAAACTGTTTTTT. The entire variable domain, with the rest obtained from reference TRBV7-6 and TRBJ1-4, is as follows: GAGVSQSPRYKVTKRGQDVALRCDPISGHVSLYWYRQALGQGPEFLTYFNYEAQQDKSGLPNDRFSAERPEGSISTLTIQRTEQRDSAMYRCASSWTGTTNEKLFFGSGTQLSVL.

The chain combines TRBV13 with TRBJ2-1, with D possibly being TRBD1 (6 bases). CDR3 length: 15 residues. V was trimmed by 1 base and J by 4 bases, leaving 11 bases between them. Germline loops: CDR1 PRHDT, CDR2 FYEKMQ (reference sequence). The DNA for the CDR3 is TGTGCCAGCAGCTTAGCAGGGGCCGGATACAATGAGCAGTTCTTC. Its translation is CASSLAGAGYNEQFF. Looking up the rest from reference TRBV13 and TRBJ2-1 gives the full variable domain: AAGVIQSPRHLIKEKRETATLKCYPIPRHDTVYWYQQGPGQDPQFLISFYEKMQSDKGSIPDRFSAQQFSDYHSELNMSSLELGDSALYFCASSLAGAGYNEQFFGPGTRLTVL.

V usage is TRBV5-1 and J usage is TRBJ2-4, with TRBD1 identical over 7 bases. The CDR3 is 15 amino acids. Per the germline V gene, CDR1 is SGHRS and CDR2 is YFSETQ. Trimming at V came to 4 bases and at J to 8 bases, leaving 12 bases not matched to a gene. CDR3 in amino acids: CASSNPQGRGDIQYF. CDR3 nucleotides: TGCGCCAGCAGCAACCCACAGGGGAGAGGGGACATTCAGTACTTC.

This clone was observed a handful of times. The chain uses TRBV4-1 and TRBJ2-7; tentative D call: TRBD1 (6 bases). Trimming shortened V by 1 base and J by 6 bases, and 7 bases separated the two germline ends. Germline CDR1 is MGHRA and CDR2 is YSYEKL. CDR3 length: 12 residues. The CDR3 sequence: CASSQARGEQYF. The CDR3 region has the DNA TGCGCCAGCAGCCAAGCCAGGGGCGAGCAGTACTTC.

The chain recombines TRBV27 with TRBJ2-5; the D gene is possibly TRBD2 (5 bases). V was clipped by 5 bases and J by 5 bases, with 12 bases between them. There are 13 residues in the CDR3. Germline V gene lookup returns CDR1 MNHEY and CDR2 SMNVEV (reference sequence). The CDR3 reads CASSRTSTETQYF. As DNA, the CDR3 is TGTGCCAGCAGTCGAACTAGTACTGAGACCCAGTACTTC.

V is TRBV12-5 and J is TRBJ1-5; D is uncertain. Germline lookup yields CDR1 LGHNT and CDR2 FRNRAP. V was cut by 3 bases and J by 9 bases, with 9 bases left in between. The CDR3 consists of 12 residues. The DNA for the CDR3 is TGTGCTAGTGGTTTTCCCGCGATGCCCCAGCATTTT. It is translated as CASGFPAMPQHF.

The chain joins TRBV11-3 to TRBJ2-7; perhaps TRBD1 as D (6 bases). This CDR3 has 14 amino acids. V lost 1 base to trimming and J lost 2 bases, with 9 bases between them. Germline values: CDR1 SGHNT, CDR2 YENEEA. As DNA, the CDR3 is TGTGCCAGCAGCTTAGCAGGGGACACCTACGAGCAGTACTTC. It encodes CASSLAGDTYEQYF.

A remark on this clone: One end of the junction does not line up with germline, which may come from a read error. The rearrangement links TRBV7-7 to TRBJ2-5; possibly TRBD2 for D (6 bases). The CDR3 runs to 13 residues. CDR1 and CDR2 (germline): SSHAT, FNYEAQ (reference sequence). The CDR3 sequence: CASSSGGLETQYF. In nucleotides, the CDR3 is TGTGCTAGCAGCTCTGGGGGGTTGGAGACCCAGTACTTC.

This sequence joins TRBV5-1 and TRBJ1-1; no firm D call. Germline CDR1 is SGHRS and CDR2 is YFSETQ. The CDR3 is made up of 14 amino acids. Trimming shortened V by 4 bases and J by 0 bases, and 10 bases separated the two germline ends. The CDR3 here is CASSPSGLNTEAFF. The CDR3 DNA follows: TGCGCCAGCAGCCCCTCAGGATTGAACACTGAAGCTTTCTTT.

This sequence joins TRBV11-2 and TRBJ2-7; TRBD2 aligns across 9 bases. The CDR3 totals 15 residues. CDR1 is SGHAT, CDR2 FQNNGV, per germline. With V trimmed by 5 bases and J by 4 bases, 9 bases remained unmatched. The CDR3 DNA sequence: TGTGCCAGCAGCCCCCGGCTAGCGGGATGGTACGAGCAGTACTTC. Translating it yields CASSPRLAGWYEQYF.

V usage is TRBV20-1 and J usage is TRBJ2-1; D might be TRBD1 or TRBD2, each matching 7 bases. Trimming pared 6 bases from V and 10 bases from J, leaving 13 bases between. Germline V CDR1 and CDR2: DFQATT, SNEGSKA (reference sequence). The length of the CDR3 is 11 residues. CDR3 in amino acids: CSANRGGEQFF. In DNA, the CDR3 is TGCAGTGCGAACAGGGGAGGGGAGCAGTTCTTC.

V gene TRBV7-3 combines with J gene TRBJ2-3, with D possibly TRBD2 on 5 matching bases. The CDR3 length is 15 residues. V was trimmed by 2 bases and J by 2 bases, leaving 11 bases between them. CDR1 SGHTA and CDR2 FQGTGA come from the germline V gene. The DNA for the CDR3 is TGTGCCAGCAGCTTAGGCGTGACTACCACAGATACGCAGTATTTT. Translation: CASSLGVTTTDTQYF.

The chain recombines TRBV10-3 with TRBJ2-7; 7 positions agree with TRBD2. Trimming cost V 4 bases and J 3 bases; bases outside gene matches: 9. Germline V gives CDR1 ENHRY, CDR2 SYGVKD. This CDR3 spans 15 amino acids. CDR3 bases: TGTGCCATCAGTGCGAGCGGGGACCATAACTACGAGCAGTACTTC. Translation gives CAISASGDHNYEQYF.

V gene TRBV27 combines with J gene TRBJ1-3, with 7 nucleotides matching TRBD1. V shed 4 bases, J shed 4 bases, and the junction held 4 bases outside the gene matches. The CDR3 loop spans 14 amino acids. The germline gives CDR1 MNHEY, CDR2 SMNVEV (reference sequence). The CDR3 region is CASSSPGQGNTIYF. DNA for the CDR3: TGTGCCAGCAGTTCCCCGGGACAGGGAAACACCATATATTTT.

This clone was seen once. The chain uses TRBV2 and TRBJ2-5; 8 nucleotides agree with TRBD2. The CDR3 is 14 residues long. Per germline, CDR1 SNHLY and CDR2 FYNNEI. V trimming: 5 bases; J trimming: 5 bases; junction bases outside the gene matches: 7. The CDR3 nucleotides are TGTGCCAGCAGTTATAGCGGGGCTCTTGAGACCCAGTACTTC. Protein product: CASSYSGALETQYF.

The chain joins TRBV6-5 to TRBJ1-6; D unclear. CDR1 and CDR2 from the germline V gene are MNHEY and SVGAGI. Trimming took off 8 bases at V and 5 bases at J, with 13 bases between the two ends. The CDR3 is 14 amino acids. CDR3 sequence reads: CASRKSGNNSPLHF. For the CDR3, the DNA is TGTGCCAGCCGCAAGTCCGGGAATAATTCACCCCTCCACTTT.

The rearrangement uses TRBV5-4 and TRBJ1-1, with D unresolved. The CDR3 contains 13 residues. The V gene lost 4 bases and the J gene lost 3 bases, with 10 bases spanning the gap. Germline assignment: CDR1 SGHNT and CDR2 YYREEE (reference sequence). The CDR3 DNA reads as TGTGCCAGCAGCCAATTGGGAGACACTGAAGCTTTCTTT. Protein sequence: CASSQLGDTEAFF.

The chain is built from TRBV15 and TRBJ1-6; unclear D gene. V was trimmed by 0 bases and J by 7 bases, leaving 10 bases between them. Germline CDR1 LNHNV, CDR2 YYDKDF (reference sequence). The CDR3 sequence is 15 residues long. CDR3 nucleotide sequence: TGTGCCACCAGCAGAGAGGGGTCAGCGAATTCACCCCTCCACTTT. Amino acid sequence: CATSREGSANSPLHF.

V gene TRBV7-2 combines with J gene TRBJ1-2; perhaps TRBD1 as D (5 bases). V lost 5 bases, J lost 2 bases, and 12 bases lay in between. Germline CDR1 SGHTA, CDR2 FQGNSA. The CDR3 contains 14 residues. CDR3 residues: CASSPPRVNYGYTF. CDR3 in DNA: TGTGCCAGCAGCCCACCCAGGGTCAACTATGGCTACACCTTC.

The V call is TRBV9, the J call TRBJ2-3, with D perhaps TRBD1 or TRBD2 (5 bases each). V was pared by 0 bases and J by 3 bases, with 14 bases between. The germline CDR1 and CDR2 sequences are SGDLS and YYNGEE. CDR3 size: 16 residues. This chain's CDR3 is CASSVGARERTDTQYF. CDR3 nucleotide sequence: TGTGCCAGCAGCGTAGGTGCCAGGGAGAGGACAGATACGCAGTATTTT.